These T cell receptor beta chains were read from a single sample in a study of blood T cells in healthy people across ages. TCRdb called the 5' RACE reads again in MiXCR, with one record for every CDR3 protein. Of roughly 1.5 million distinct CDR3 sequences in the sample, about 45% were seen once. The sample taken for sequencing was blood. The receptor set was obtained from a woman in her late teens or twenties in good health. Each CDR3 is given with its conserved first and last residue. The D gene is left open where the match is weak. The listing skips clone size in some rows; elsewhere it reads once, few, many or a size class.

clone_size: .
j_call: TRBJ1-1
cdr3_length: 15
v_call: TRBV4-1
d_call: .
cdr3_aa: CASSQEAGMDTEAFF
cdr3_nt: TGCGCCAGCAGCCAAGAGGCAGGGATGGACACTGAAGCTTTCTTT

clone_size: .
j_call: TRBJ2-2
cdr3_length: 16
v_call: TRBV6-6
d_call: .
cdr3_aa: CASSTGRGRNTGELFF
cdr3_nt: TGTGCCAGCAGTACAGGTAGAGGGCGTAACACCGGGGAGCTGTTTTTT

clone_size: once
j_call: TRBJ2-7
cdr3_length: 15
v_call: TRBV5-1
d_call: TRBD2
cdr3_aa: CASSLGLAVIYEQYF
cdr3_nt: TGCGCCAGCAGCTTGGGACTAGCGGTGATCTACGAGCAGTACTTC

clone_size: .
j_call: TRBJ1-2
cdr3_length: 13
v_call: TRBV20-1
d_call: .
cdr3_aa: CSAREWTDYGYTF
cdr3_nt: TGCAGTGCTAGAGAATGGACGGACTATGGCTACACCTTC

clone_size: few
j_call: TRBJ2-2
cdr3_length: 13
v_call: TRBV20-1
d_call: .
cdr3_aa: CSARELFGGELFF
cdr3_nt: TGCAGTGCTAGAGAACTATTTGGCGGGGAGCTGTTTTTT

clone_size: few
j_call: TRBJ2-1
cdr3_length: 15
v_call: TRBV7-3
d_call: TRBD1
cdr3_aa: CASSYDRGRYNEQFF
cdr3_nt: TGTGCCAGCAGCTACGACAGGGGGCGTTACAATGAGCAGTTCTTC

clone_size: .
j_call: TRBJ1-1
cdr3_length: 12
v_call: TRBV5-1
d_call: .
cdr3_aa: CASSLDRSRAFF
cdr3_nt: TGCGCCAGCAGCTTGGATAGGTCTAGGGCTTTCTTT

clone_size: .
j_call: TRBJ2-5
cdr3_length: 14
v_call: TRBV7-9
d_call: .
cdr3_aa: CASSFGGLQETQYF
cdr3_nt: TGTGCCAGCAGCTTTGGAGGACTACAAGAGACCCAGTACTTC

clone_size: .
j_call: TRBJ2-3
cdr3_length: 15
v_call: TRBV5-1
d_call: .
cdr3_aa: CASSPAQILTDTQYF
cdr3_nt: TGCGCCAGCAGCCCGGCTCAGATTCTCACAGATACGCAGTATTTT

clone_size: .
j_call: TRBJ2-1
cdr3_length: 16
v_call: TRBV7-2
d_call: .
cdr3_aa: CASSFVPGPAYNEQFF
cdr3_nt: TGTGCCAGCAGCTTCGTCCCGGGACCCGCTTACAATGAGCAGTTCTTC

clone_size: .
j_call: TRBJ2-5
cdr3_length: 15
v_call: TRBV11-2
d_call: .
cdr3_aa: CASSVDPWGTETQYF
cdr3_nt: TGTGCCAGCAGCGTTGACCCTTGGGGTACGGAGACCCAGTACTTC

clone_size: few
j_call: TRBJ2-5
cdr3_length: 16
v_call: TRBV6-2/TRBV6-3
d_call: TRBD2
cdr3_aa: CARTSGGPMYQETQYF
cdr3_nt: TGTGCCAGGACTAGCGGGGGACCCATGTACCAAGAGACCCAGTACTTC

clone_size: few
j_call: TRBJ2-1
cdr3_length: 15
v_call: TRBV20-1
d_call: TRBD2
cdr3_aa: CSARDSGTSYNEQFF
cdr3_nt: TGCAGTGCTAGAGATAGCGGGACCTCCTACAATGAGCAGTTCTTC

clone_size: .
j_call: TRBJ1-2
cdr3_length: 16
v_call: TRBV30
d_call: .
cdr3_aa: CAWRRPSGGFSYGYTF
cdr3_nt: TGTGCCTGGAGACGCCCAAGTGGGGGCTTCAGCTATGGCTACACCTTC

clone_size: .
j_call: TRBJ2-4
cdr3_length: 14
v_call: TRBV3-1
d_call: TRBD2
cdr3_aa: CASSRDGGENIQYF
cdr3_nt: TGTGCCAGCAGCCGAGACGGGGGGGAAAACATTCAGTACTTC

clone_size: .
j_call: TRBJ1-2
cdr3_length: 14
v_call: TRBV7-2
d_call: .
cdr3_aa: CASSSLRGSYVYTF
cdr3_nt: TGTGCCAGCAGCTCCTTGAGGGGTAGCTATGTCTACACCTTC

clone_size: .
j_call: TRBJ1-2
cdr3_length: 14
v_call: TRBV24-1
d_call: .
cdr3_aa: CATSDAPRNYGYTF
cdr3_nt: TGTGCCACCAGTGACGCCCCGAGGAACTATGGCTACACCTTC